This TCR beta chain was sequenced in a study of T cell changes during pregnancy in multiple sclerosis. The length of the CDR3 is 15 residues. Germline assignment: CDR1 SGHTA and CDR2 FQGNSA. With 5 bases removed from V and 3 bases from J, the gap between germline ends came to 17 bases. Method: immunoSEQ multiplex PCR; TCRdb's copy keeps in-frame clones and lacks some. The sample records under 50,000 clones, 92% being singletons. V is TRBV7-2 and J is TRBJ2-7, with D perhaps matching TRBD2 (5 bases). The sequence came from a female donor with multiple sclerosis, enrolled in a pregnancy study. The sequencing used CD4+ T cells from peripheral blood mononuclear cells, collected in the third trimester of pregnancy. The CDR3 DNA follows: TGTGCCAGCAGCCCGAGCGCTAGCCAGCACTACGAGCAGTACTTC. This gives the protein CASSPSASQHYEQYF.